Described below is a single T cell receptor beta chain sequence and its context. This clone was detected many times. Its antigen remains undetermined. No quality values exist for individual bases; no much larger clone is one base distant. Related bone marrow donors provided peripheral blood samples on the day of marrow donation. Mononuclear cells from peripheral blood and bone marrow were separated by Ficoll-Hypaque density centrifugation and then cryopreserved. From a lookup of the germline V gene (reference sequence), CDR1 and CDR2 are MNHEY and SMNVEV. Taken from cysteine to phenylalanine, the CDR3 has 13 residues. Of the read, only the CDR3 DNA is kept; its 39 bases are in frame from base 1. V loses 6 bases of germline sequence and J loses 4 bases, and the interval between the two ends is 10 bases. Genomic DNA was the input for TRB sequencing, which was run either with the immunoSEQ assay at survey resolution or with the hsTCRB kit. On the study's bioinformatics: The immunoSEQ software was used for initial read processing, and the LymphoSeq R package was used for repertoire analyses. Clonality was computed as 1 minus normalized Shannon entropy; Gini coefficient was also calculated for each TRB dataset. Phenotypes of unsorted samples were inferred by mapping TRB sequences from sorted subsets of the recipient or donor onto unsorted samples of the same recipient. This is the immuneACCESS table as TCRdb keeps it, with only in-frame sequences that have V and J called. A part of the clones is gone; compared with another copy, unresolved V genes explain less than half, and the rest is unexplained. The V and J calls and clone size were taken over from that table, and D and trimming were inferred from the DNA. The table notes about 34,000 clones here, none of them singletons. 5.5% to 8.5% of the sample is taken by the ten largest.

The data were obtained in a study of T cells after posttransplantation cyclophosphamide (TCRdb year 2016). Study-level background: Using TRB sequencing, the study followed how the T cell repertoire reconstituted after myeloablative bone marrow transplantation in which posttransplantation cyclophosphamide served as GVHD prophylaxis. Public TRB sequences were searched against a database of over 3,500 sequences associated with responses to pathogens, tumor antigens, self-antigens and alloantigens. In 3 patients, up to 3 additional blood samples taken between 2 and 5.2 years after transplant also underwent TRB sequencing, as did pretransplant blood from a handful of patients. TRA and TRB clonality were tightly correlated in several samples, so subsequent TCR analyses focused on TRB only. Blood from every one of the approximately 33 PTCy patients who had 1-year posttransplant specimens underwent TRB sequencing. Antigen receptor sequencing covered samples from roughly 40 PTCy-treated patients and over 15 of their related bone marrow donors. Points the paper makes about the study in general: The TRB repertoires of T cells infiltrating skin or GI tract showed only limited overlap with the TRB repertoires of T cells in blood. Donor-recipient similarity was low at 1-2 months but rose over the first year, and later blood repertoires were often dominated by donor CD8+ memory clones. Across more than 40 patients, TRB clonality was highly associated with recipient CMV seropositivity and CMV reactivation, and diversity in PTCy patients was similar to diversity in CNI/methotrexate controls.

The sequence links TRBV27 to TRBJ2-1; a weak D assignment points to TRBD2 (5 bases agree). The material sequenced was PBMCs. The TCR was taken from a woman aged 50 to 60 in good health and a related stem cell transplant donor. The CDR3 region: CASRPTRYNEQFF. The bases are TGTGCCAGCAGACCCACTAGATACAATGAGCAGTTCTTC.